These 27 T cell receptor beta chains share one sample of origin, sequenced in a study of cytomegalovirus exposure and HLA in healthy donors. PCR primers comprised 60 Vbeta and 13 Jbeta primers. Sequenced by immunoSEQ multiplex PCR; TCRdb stores in-frame clones only, minus some. The sample yields about 130,000 clones, under 20% seen once. Material for sequencing was PBMCs. Receptors were obtained from a female donor in good health and CMV-seropositive.

The chain uses TRBV28 and TRBJ1-4, with no clear D. The V gene's germline CDR1 is MDHEN and CDR2 SYDVKM. V was pared by 6 bases and J by 7 bases, with 15 bases between. The CDR3 is 14 amino acids. CDR3: CASRGGVVSEKLFF. CDR3 nucleotides: TGTGCCAGCAGGGGCGGGGTGGTTAGTGAAAAACTGTTTTTT.

The chain has TRBV7-9 and TRBJ2-1; the match to TRBD2 covers 7 bases. Germline V gives CDR1 SEHNR, CDR2 FQNEAQ (reference sequence). The V segment lost 7 bases and the J segment 3 bases; nucleotides outside the gene matches: 12. CDR3 length: 16 residues. Written as DNA, the CDR3 is TGTGCCAGCAACCGCCTAGGCGGGAGTTACTACAATGAGCAGTTCTTC. Translation: CASNRLGGSYYNEQFF.

This chain links TRBV27 with TRBJ2-7; 7 bases line up with TRBD2. CDR1 is MNHEY and CDR2 is SMNVEV in the germline V gene (reference sequence). CDR3 length: 16 residues. Germline trimming cut 2 bases from V and 3 bases from J; bases unmatched to any gene: 10. CDR3 loop: CASSLASNGGIYEQYF. CDR3 nucleotide sequence: TGTGCCAGCAGTTTAGCCTCCAACGGGGGGATCTACGAGCAGTACTTC.

The chain combines TRBV2 with TRBJ2-7, with D possibly being TRBD1 (5 bases). In germline, CDR1 is SNHLY, CDR2 FYNNEI. The CDR3 is 14 residues long. V was trimmed by 5 bases and J by 2 bases, leaving 13 bases between them. The CDR3, as DNA: TGTGCCAGCAGTTTGACAGAACAGACCTACGAGCAGTACTTC. As protein: CASSLTEQTYEQYF.

The chain recombines TRBV5-4 with TRBJ2-5; no definite D call. Germline CDR1 is SGHNT and CDR2 is YYREEE (reference sequence). The CDR3 loop spans 14 amino acids. Deletions cut 0 bases from V and 0 bases from J, with 6 bases between. The CDR3 DNA sequence: TGTGCCAGCAGCTTGGGACTCAACCAAGAGACCCAGTACTTC. This sequence encodes CASSLGLNQETQYF.

This chain links TRBV5-5 with TRBJ1-2, with D perhaps matching TRBD1 (6 bases). Between the trimmed V and J ends, which lost 1 base and 0 bases, there was a span of 10 bases. Germline CDR1 SGHKS, CDR2 YYEKEE (reference sequence). The CDR3 runs 15 residues. The CDR3, as DNA: TGTGCCAGCAGCTTGTGGACAGCAGCTAACTATGGCTACACCTTC. Translating gives CASSLWTAANYGYTF.

Only a few counts were recorded for this clone. The chain is built from TRBV11-2 and TRBJ1-1, with no clear D. Germline V gives CDR1 SGHAT, CDR2 FQNNGV. Deletions cut 3 bases from V and 1 base from J, with 9 bases between. This CDR3 spans 14 amino acids. The CDR3 nucleotides read TGTGCCAGCAGCTTTATGAGTAGGAACACTGAAGCTTTCTTT. Its protein is CASSFMSRNTEAFF.

The V and J genes are TRBV7-6 and TRBJ2-3; TRBD1 matches 9 bases. The CDR3 has 17 amino acids. V trimming: 1 base; J trimming: 3 bases; junction bases outside the gene matches: 8. Germline V lookup: CDR1 SGHVS, CDR2 FNYEAQ. Here the CDR3 reads CASSLVVSDRGTDTQYF. The CDR3 DNA follows: TGTGCCAGCAGCTTAGTGGTTTCGGACAGGGGTACAGATACGCAGTATTTT. Full variable domain (missing parts from reference TRBV7-6 and TRBJ2-3): GAGVSQSPRYKVTKRGQDVALRCDPISGHVSLYWYRQALGQGPEFLTYFNYEAQQDKSGLPNDRFSAERPEGSISTLTIQRTEQRDSAMYRCASSLVVSDRGTDTQYFGPGTRLTVL.

The genes are TRBV29-1 and TRBJ2-1; a possible D gene is TRBD1 (6 bases). Trimming pared 8 bases from V and 4 bases from J, leaving 21 bases between. Germline loops: CDR1 SQVTM, CDR2 ANQGSEA. The CDR3 runs to 15 residues. In DNA, the CDR3 is TGCAGCTCCAACGTCGGACAGAGGATTTACAATGAGCAGTTCTTC. Protein sequence: CSSNVGQRIYNEQFF.

This clone occurred a few times. The chain employs TRBV19 and TRBJ1-4; D remains unclear. With 8 bases removed from V and 8 bases from J, the gap between germline ends came to 18 bases. Germline V CDR1 and CDR2: LNHDA, SQIVND (reference sequence). The CDR3 has 14 amino acids. This chain's CDR3 is CASHDPGLREKLFF. The CDR3 DNA sequence: TGTGCCAGTCATGATCCGGGATTGAGGGAAAAACTGTTTTTT.

This clone was picked up a small number of times. The gene calls are TRBV5-4 and TRBJ2-7, with 8 positions matching TRBD2. Germline V gene sequence: CDR1 SGHNT, CDR2 YYREEE (reference sequence). This CDR3 spans 15 amino acids. V shed 4 bases, J shed 5 bases, and the junction held 11 bases outside the gene matches. The CDR3 protein is CASSRKTGGPDEQYF. CDR3 DNA: TGTGCCAGCAGCCGTAAGACGGGGGGGCCGGACGAGCAGTACTTC.

This clone was seen only a few times. The CDR3 DNA sequence: TGCAGCGTTATTTTACAGACAGGGGTGTCGTACGAGCAGTACTTC. It yields the protein CSVILQTGVSYEQYF. The V gene is TRBV29-1, the J gene TRBJ2-7; 8 bases line up with TRBD1. The germline V gene encodes CDR1 SQVTM and CDR2 ANQGSEA. The CDR3 spans 15 residues. V dropped 5 bases and J dropped 4; count of bases not matched to a gene: 13.

This clone was observed a handful of times. Here the CDR3 reads CAWSAGVKTEAFF. The CDR3 bases are TGTGCCTGGAGTGCAGGGGTAAAGACTGAAGCTTTCTTT. This chain joins TRBV30 and TRBJ1-1, with D tentatively TRBD1 (6 bases). Germline V gene sequence: CDR1 GTSNPN, CDR2 SVGIG (reference sequence). The CDR3 extends over 13 amino acids. V was cut by 1 base and J by 5 bases, with 11 bases left in between.

This clone occurred a few times. Other DNA sequences in this specimen translate into the identical CDR3. The chain has TRBV4-3 and TRBJ1-5; unclear D gene. CDR1 LGHNA and CDR2 YSLEER come from the germline V gene. The length of the CDR3 is 13 residues. V was clipped by 0 bases and J by 6 bases, with 6 bases between them. CDR3: CASSQDFGQPQHF. The CDR3 DNA sequence: TGCGCCAGCAGCCAAGATTTCGGTCAGCCCCAGCATTTT.

The count of this clone is one. The genes are TRBV21-1 and TRBJ1-3. TRBV21-1 is recorded as a pseudogene. The length of the CDR3 is 18 residues. In DNA, the CDR3 is TGTGCCAGCAGCAAAGTCAGTAGCGGAGGGACGGCGTTTAACACCATATATTTT. Encoded protein: CASSKVSSGGTAFNTIYF.

There are a few counts of this clone. CDR3 sequence reads: CASRSRGAMGQGNYGYTF. Written as DNA, the CDR3 is TGTGCAAGTCGCTCCCGAGGCGCAATGGGACAGGGAAACTATGGCTACACCTTC. This chain joins TRBV12-2 and TRBJ1-2; TRBD1, the table's D call, lacks a check against the DNA. TRBV12-2 is a pseudogene segment. This CDR3 is 18 amino acids long.

This clone was counted between two and nine times. V usage is TRBV5-1 and J usage is TRBJ2-5; D might be TRBD2 (5 bases). The CDR3 covers 14 residues. CDR1 is SGHRS and CDR2 is YFSETQ in the germline V gene. V lost 0 bases and J lost 0, with 6 bases in between. The CDR3 sequence: CASSLAGNQETQYF. CDR3 nucleotide sequence: TGCGCCAGCAGCTTGGCCGGGAACCAAGAGACCCAGTACTTC.

This chain links TRBV5-1 with TRBJ1-6; possibly TRBD1 for D (5 bases). The CDR3 contains 14 residues. V was trimmed by 0 bases and J by 8 bases, leaving 9 bases between them. Germline CDR1 SGHRS, CDR2 YFSETQ. The CDR3 spells CASSLAGSDSPLHF. CDR3 DNA sequence: TGCGCCAGCAGCTTGGCAGGGTCGGATTCACCCCTCCACTTT. Together with reference TRBV5-1 and TRBJ1-6, the CDR3 gives the full variable domain: KAGVTQTPRYLIKTRGQQVTLSCSPISGHRSVSWYQQTPGQGLQFLFEYFSETQRNKGNFPGRFSGRQFSNSRSEMNVSTLELGDSALYLCASSLAGSDSPLHFGNGTRLTVT.

V and J are TRBV27 and TRBJ1-6; 8 bases are shared with TRBD1. Germline V gives CDR1 MNHEY, CDR2 SMNVEV (reference sequence). The V and J ends lost 6 bases and 4 bases, in that order; junction bases with no gene match: 14. The CDR3 runs to 18 residues. The CDR3 spells CASSWGPRGLGYNSPLHF. In DNA form, the CDR3 reads TGTGCCAGCAGCTGGGGACCCAGGGGGCTAGGGTATAATTCACCCCTCCACTTT.

In this sample, this clone turned up a few times. The chain carries TRBV4-1 and TRBJ2-3; TRBD2 might be the D (6 bases). The germline V gene encodes CDR1 MGHRA and CDR2 YSYEKL. Trimming pared 3 bases from V and 1 base from J, leaving 8 bases between. The CDR3 contains 14 residues. The CDR3 reads CASSHPGGTDTQYF. The CDR3 DNA follows: TGCGCCAGCAGCCACCCGGGGGGCACAGATACGCAGTATTTT.

The rearrangement joins TRBV27 to TRBJ1-1, with D possibly TRBD1 on 5 matching bases. Trimming pared 3 bases from V and 10 bases from J, leaving 15 bases between. CDR1 and CDR2 from the germline V gene are MNHEY and SMNVEV (reference sequence). The CDR3 sequence is 13 residues long. The CDR3 here is CASSLVQGSGAFF. CDR3 nucleotides: TGTGCCAGCAGTTTGGTCCAGGGTTCTGGAGCTTTCTTT.

The V and J genes are TRBV5-6 and TRBJ2-3; weak D call: TRBD2 (5 bases). Trimming cost V 4 bases and J 4 bases, with 13 bases left between them. The CDR3 is 14 residues long. The germline gives CDR1 SGHDT, CDR2 YYEEEE. CDR3 DNA sequence: TGTGCCAGCAGCGGGAGAGGGAGTGCAGATACGCAGTATTTT. Amino acid sequence: CASSGRGSADTQYF.

This clone was seen only a few times. CDR3 residues: CASSVEEGEAFF. The CDR3 DNA is TGTGCCAGCAGCGTAGAGGAGGGTGAAGCTTTCTTT. V is TRBV9 and J is TRBJ1-1; no definite D call. Trimming took off 0 bases at V and 7 bases at J, with 7 bases between the two ends. The CDR3 length is 12 residues. Germline assignment: CDR1 SGDLS and CDR2 YYNGEE.

V and J are TRBV6-5 and TRBJ1-5, with no clear D. Trimming cost V 4 bases and J 7 bases, with 11 bases left between them. CDR3 size: 13 residues. The germline gives CDR1 MNHEY, CDR2 SVGAGI. DNA of the CDR3: TGTGCCAGCAGTTTAACGGTATGGCAGCCCCAGCATTTT. This sequence encodes CASSLTVWQPQHF.

The chain uses TRBV28 and TRBJ2-7; weak D call: TRBD1 (6 bases). Germline assignment: CDR1 MDHEN and CDR2 SYDVKM. Trimming pared 1 base from V and 0 bases from J, leaving 10 bases between. This CDR3 comprises 15 residues. The chain's CDR3 is CASSLFGTYSYEQYF. CDR3 DNA sequence: TGTGCCAGCAGTTTATTTGGGACATACTCCTACGAGCAGTACTTC.

The chain uses TRBV19 and TRBJ1-2, with D perhaps matching TRBD1 (6 bases). CDR3 length: 14 amino acids. Trimming removed 8 bases from V and 4 bases from J, with 17 bases in between. Germline lookup yields CDR1 LNHDA and CDR2 SQIVND (reference sequence). The CDR3 nucleotides are TGTGCCAGTGGGGACATGCCCTATCTCTATGGCTACACCTTC. Residues: CASGDMPYLYGYTF. Full variable domain (rest looked up from reference TRBV19 and TRBJ1-2): DGGITQSPKYLFRKEGQNVTLSCEQNLNHDAMYWYRQDPGQGLRLIYYSQIVNDFQKGDIAEGYSVSREKKESFPLTVTSAQKNPTAFYLCASGDMPYLYGYTFGSGTRLTVV.

Only a few counts were recorded for this clone. The chain employs TRBV6-7 and TRBJ2-7; 9 positions match TRBD2. TRBV6-7 is an ORF, with its function uncertain. This CDR3 spans 21 amino acids. The trim removed 4 bases at V and 1 base at J, leaving 23 bases unmatched. This CDR3 reads CASSFFASGTSCYVGSYEQYF. CDR3 DNA: TGTGCCAGCAGTTTTTTTGCCTCCGGGACTAGCTGTTACGTGGGTTCCTACGAGCAGTACTTC.